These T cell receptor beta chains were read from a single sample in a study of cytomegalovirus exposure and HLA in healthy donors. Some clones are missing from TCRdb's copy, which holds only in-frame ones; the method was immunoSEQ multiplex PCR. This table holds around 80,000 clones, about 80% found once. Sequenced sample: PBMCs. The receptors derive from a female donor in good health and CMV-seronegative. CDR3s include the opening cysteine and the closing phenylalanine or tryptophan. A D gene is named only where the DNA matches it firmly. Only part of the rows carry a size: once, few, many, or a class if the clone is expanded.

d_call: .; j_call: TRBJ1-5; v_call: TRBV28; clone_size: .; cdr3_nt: TGTGCCAGCAGTCCCCCGACAGTTATCGATCAGCCCCAGCATTTT; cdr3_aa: CASSPPTVIDQPQHF
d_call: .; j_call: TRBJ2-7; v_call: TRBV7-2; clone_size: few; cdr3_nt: TGTGCCAGCAGCTTAGCCGCCTACTCCTACGAGCAGTACTTC; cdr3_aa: CASSLAAYSYEQYF
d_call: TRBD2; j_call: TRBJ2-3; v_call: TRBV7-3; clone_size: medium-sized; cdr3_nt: TGTGCCAGCAGCCCCACCTTCAGGGCGGGGAGGGAAGCGGGGGACGCAGATACGCAGTATTTT; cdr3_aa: CASSPTFRAGREAGDADTQYF
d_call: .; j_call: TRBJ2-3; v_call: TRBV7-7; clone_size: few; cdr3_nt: TGTGCTAGCAGTCAGAGGGAAACAGATACGCAGTATTTT; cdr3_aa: CASSQRETDTQYF
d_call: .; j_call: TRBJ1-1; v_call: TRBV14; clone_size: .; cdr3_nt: TGTGCCAGCAGCCGACAGTCGAACACTGAAGCTTTCTTT; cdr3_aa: CASSRQSNTEAFF
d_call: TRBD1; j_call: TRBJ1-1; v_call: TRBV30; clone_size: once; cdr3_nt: TGTGCCTGGAACGTAGGGGGCAACACTGAAGCTTTCTTT; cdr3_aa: CAWNVGGNTEAFF
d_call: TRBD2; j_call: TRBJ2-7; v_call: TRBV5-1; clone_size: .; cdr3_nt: TGCGCCAGCAGCTTGGGACCGGGGGGAAACGAGCAGTACTTC; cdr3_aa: CASSLGPGGNEQYF
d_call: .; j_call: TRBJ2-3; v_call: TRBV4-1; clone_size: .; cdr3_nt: TGCGCCAGCAGCCCGACAGAGAGTGGGACAGATACGCAGTATTTT; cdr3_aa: CASSPTESGTDTQYF
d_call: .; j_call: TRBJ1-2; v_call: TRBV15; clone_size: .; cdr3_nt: TGTGCCACCAGCAGAGATGGGGGGAACCATGGCTACACCTTC; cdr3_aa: CATSRDGGNHGYTF
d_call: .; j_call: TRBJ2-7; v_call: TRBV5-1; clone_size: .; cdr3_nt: TGCGCCAGCAGGGTTGGCCAGGGCTACGAGCAGTACTTC; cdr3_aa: CASRVGQGYEQYF